This record looks at one T cell receptor (beta chain) sequence and its context. The antigen is undetermined. This sample is part of a study of T cell responses to AZD1222 COVID-19 vaccine. General study points: Dominant CD4 TCR responses targeted spike regions 160-218 and 743-854. Per reports, nearly half of all spike-specific TCRs target regions that are unmutated in variants. A mostly white British donor set with more females was recruited, and clonal diversity was possibly underestimated.

Deletions cut 2 bases from V and 8 bases from J, with 13 bases between. The CDR3 spans 14 residues. Germline V gives CDR1 SGHTA, CDR2 FQGNSA. Measured with immunoSEQ multiplex PCR; TCRdb has only the in-frame clones, and not every one. This repertoire shows about 180,000 clones, 85% to 95% found once; its top ten account for roughly 1.5%. The sequence was collected from an adult who received the AZD1222 COVID-19 vaccine. Source: peripheral blood, taken 28 days after the second AZD1222 dose. V is TRBV7-2 and J is TRBJ2-1; D not certain. The CDR3 spells CASSLIWKSDEQFF. The CDR3 coding sequence is TGTGCCAGCAGCTTAATATGGAAATCCGATGAGCAGTTCTTC. Using reference TRBV7-2 and TRBJ2-1 for the parts outside the CDR3, the full variable domain is GAGVSQSPSNKVTEKGKDVELRCDPISGHTALYWYRQSLGQGLEFLIYFQGNSAPDKSGLPSDRFSAERTGGSVSTLTIQRTQQEDSAVYLCASSLIWKSDEQFFGPGTRLTVL.